The 17 T cell receptor beta chains below all came from one sample that was sequenced in a study of T-cell memory formation after mild COVID-19. TCRdb recomputed calls from the 5' RACE reads with MiXCR, one row per CDR3 protein. The sample contains fewer than 250,000 distinct CDR3 sequences, around 16% of which appear only once. The sequencing input was PBMCs or a T cell subset sorted from them (not recorded which). Every receptor here comes from an adult woman who had mild COVID-19 (a few samples of this study predate the infection). Cell type and time point are not known.

J is TRBJ2-3 and V is TRBV29-1, with D tentatively TRBD1 (5 bases). The germline V and J ends were trimmed by 4 bases and 5 bases, with 7 bases remaining between them. This CDR3 region has 11 residues. Germline loops: CDR1 SQVTM, CDR2 ANQGSEA. The CDR3 region is CSVGTLDTQYF. CDR3 sequence (DNA): TGCAGCGTTGGGACATTAGATACGCAGTATTTT.

This clonotype occurred many times. J is TRBJ1-1 and V is TRBV5-1, with unresolved D. The CDR3 contains 13 residues. The germline CDR1 and CDR2 sequences are SGHRS and YFSETQ. Trimming took off 3 bases at V and 2 bases at J, with 8 bases between the two ends. The CDR3 loop is CASSSRGNTEAFF. The CDR3 region has the DNA TGCGCCAGCAGCTCTCGGGGTAACACTGAAGCTTTCTTT.

The chain employs TRBV11-2 and TRBJ2-1; no definite D call. Per germline, CDR1 SGHAT and CDR2 FQNNGV. V lost 2 bases and J lost 0, with 14 bases in between. The CDR3 is made up of 17 amino acids. The CDR3 region has the DNA TGTGCCAGCAGCTTAATCACTGCCCCAAGCTCCTACAATGAGCAGTTCTTC. Translation: CASSLITAPSSYNEQFF. Full variable domain (rest looked up from reference TRBV11-2 and TRBJ2-1): EAGVAQSPRYKIIEKRQSVAFWCNPISGHATLYWYQQILGQGPKLLIQFQNNGVVDDSQLPKDRFSAERLKGVDSTLKIQPAKLEDSAVYLCASSLITAPSSYNEQFFGPGTRLTVL.

The rearrangement uses TRBV4-1 and TRBJ1-1; weak D call: TRBD1 (6 bases). Trimming took off 1 base at V and 2 bases at J, with 11 bases between the two ends. CDR1 and CDR2 from the germline V gene are MGHRA and YSYEKL. The CDR3 runs to 15 residues. The CDR3 DNA sequence: TGCGCCAGCAGCCAAGGCAGGGGTAAAAACACTGAAGCTTTCTTT. It yields the protein CASSQGRGKNTEAFF.

This clonotype was seen more than once but under ten times. The V call is TRBV29-1, the J call TRBJ2-7, with D uncertain. Germline CDR1 SQVTM, CDR2 ANQGSEA. There are 12 residues in the CDR3. Trimming removed 4 bases at V and 0 bases at J, with 7 bases between. DNA for the CDR3: TGCAGCGTTGGCTCGTTCTCCTACGAGCAGTACTTC. Residues: CSVGSFSYEQYF.

This clonotype was detected a few times. The V gene is TRBV29-1, the J gene TRBJ2-1; 9 positions agree with TRBD2. V dropped 3 bases and J dropped 2; count of bases not matched to a gene: 8. Germline CDR1 reads SQVTM; CDR2 reads ANQGSEA. CDR3 length equals 16 residues. DNA of the CDR3: TGCAGCGTTGAGCGAGCGGGGGGACCCCCCTACAATGAGCAGTTCTTC. It yields the protein CSVERAGGPPYNEQFF.

This clonotype was seen more than once but under ten times. The gene calls are TRBV20-1 and TRBJ1-1; the D is unclear. V lost 4 bases and J 4 bases, leaving 16 bases between the germline ends. The CDR3 runs to 14 residues. CDR1 and CDR2 from the germline V gene are DFQATT and SNEGSKA (reference sequence). The CDR3 protein is CSATDGPAGTEAFF. CDR3 coding DNA: TGCAGTGCTACGGATGGGCCCGCGGGCACTGAAGCTTTCTTT.

This clonotype was counted only a few times. The V gene is TRBV3-1, the J gene TRBJ2-4; D might be TRBD1 (6 bases). This CDR3 has 12 amino acids. CDR1 is LGHDT, CDR2 YNNKEL, per germline (reference sequence). Trimming left V 4 bases short and J 7 bases short, with 8 bases between. DNA for the CDR3: TGTGCCAGCAGCCGAGGACAGAACATTCAGTACTTC. The encoded protein is CASSRGQNIQYF. The full variable domain, its missing parts supplied by reference TRBV3-1 and TRBJ2-4, is DTAVSQTPKYLVTQMGNDKSIKCEQNLGHDTMYWYKQDSKKFLKIMFSYNNKELIINETVPNRFSPKSPDKAHLNLHINSLELGDSAVYFCASSRGQNIQYFGAGTRLSVL.

This clonotype was recorded a few times. The chain links TRBV20-1 to TRBJ2-3; D is perhaps TRBD2 (6 bases). Trimming shortened V by 6 bases and J by 0 bases, and 13 bases separated the two germline ends. The CDR3 is 14 residues long. The V gene's germline CDR1 is DFQATT and CDR2 SNEGSKA (reference sequence). CDR3 coding DNA: TGCAGTGCGGGGGACTTCGAAAGCACAGATACGCAGTATTTT. Protein sequence: CSAGDFESTDTQYF.

The chain uses TRBV12-3 or TRBV12-4 and TRBJ1-2, with a possible D match to TRBD1 (6 bases). The CDR3 sequence is 15 residues long. V lost 6 bases to trimming and J lost 5 bases, with 19 bases between them. CDR3 loop: CASRSGRTVIYGYTF. DNA of the CDR3: TGTGCCAGCAGGTCAGGAAGGACAGTTATTTATGGCTACACCTTC.

J is TRBJ1-2 and V is TRBV2; no firm D call. Trimming took 6 bases from V and 10 from J, leaving 12 bases between them. Germline CDR1 and CDR2: SNHLY and FYNNEI. The CDR3 runs to 11 residues. The CDR3: CASREASNYTF. The CDR3 bases are TGTGCCAGCAGAGAGGCAAGCAACTACACCTTC.

This clonotype was counted many times. The chain combines TRBV4-1 with TRBJ2-3; either TRBD1 or TRBD2 may fit D (5 bases each). The CDR3 is 16 residues long. V lost 6 bases to trimming and J lost 0 bases, with 16 bases between them. The germline V gene encodes CDR1 MGHRA and CDR2 YSYEKL. CDR3 bases: TGCGCCAGCAGTCATCGAGGGGAAACTAGCACAGATACGCAGTATTTT. Encoded protein: CASSHRGETSTDTQYF.

This clonotype was picked up a small number of times. The gene calls are TRBV29-1 and TRBJ2-1, with 9 nucleotides matching TRBD2. This CDR3 comprises 13 residues. CDR1 is SQVTM and CDR2 is ANQGSEA in the germline V gene. The junction had 7 bases not matched to a gene; V was cut back by 7 bases and J by 6 bases. In DNA, the CDR3 is TGCAGCGCCCGCGGGACTAGCTTCAATGAGCAGTTCTTC. Protein product: CSARGTSFNEQFF.

This clonotype was seen only a few times. This chain's CDR3 is CASSLDGITEAFF. The CDR3 coding sequence is TGTGCCAGCAGCTTGGACGGTATCACTGAAGCTTTCTTT. The chain carries TRBV5-4 and TRBJ1-1; D unclear. The CDR3 has 13 residues. Germline values: CDR1 SGHNT, CDR2 YYREEE (reference sequence). V lost 0 bases and J 4 bases, leaving 7 bases between the germline ends.

CDR3 loop: CASSMNPTETQYF. CDR3 bases: TGTGCCAGCAGCATGAACCCGACAGAGACCCAGTACTTC. V is TRBV6-1 and J is TRBJ2-5; D remains unclear. Germline V gives CDR1 MNHNS, CDR2 SASEGT. The CDR3 consists of 13 residues. Between the trimmed V and J ends, which lost 6 bases and 4 bases, there was a span of 12 bases.

This clonotype appeared a few times. The V call is TRBV2, the J call TRBJ2-7; D unclear. The V gene's germline CDR1 is SNHLY and CDR2 FYNNEI. Trimming cost V 8 bases and J 0 bases, with 8 bases left between them. This CDR3 has 12 residues. The CDR3 DNA is TGTGCCAGCGATCCGACCTCCTACGAGCAGTACTTC. It encodes CASDPTSYEQYF.

This chain connects TRBV9 to TRBJ2-1; D is possibly TRBD2 (5 bases). Germline V gives CDR1 SGDLS, CDR2 YYNGEE. The V and J ends lost 3 bases and 3 bases respectively, with 16 bases between them. The CDR3 is 16 residues long. CDR3 residues: CASSAGTSRRYNEQFF. In nucleotides, the CDR3 is TGTGCCAGCAGCGCCGGTACTAGTCGTCGCTACAATGAGCAGTTCTTC.